Sequencing of this T cell receptor (beta chain) was carried out in a study of blood T cells in healthy people across ages (dated by TCRdb to 2013 to 2016). Background for the entire study: In model experiments, roughly one uniquely barcoded TCR beta cDNA molecule per two T cells was captured by template switching. Using the same blood draw, the study looked at two additional independent replicas of 1 million unique cDNA reads for two donors, one aged 18 to 30 and the other aged 80 or older. Age-related changes in TCR beta repertoire diversity were measured in the study by deep sequencing normalized with unique cDNA molecular identifiers. The donors were divided into four age groups: young (average around 15 years), middle-aged (approximately 41), aged (roughly 66) and long-lived (around 87). To avoid experimental bias, donors of different ages were spread randomly across the sequencing lanes.

What the study reported, not specific to this receptor: The percentage of naive T cells measured by flow cytometry correlated strongly with observed TCR beta diversity. Donor CMV infection status was unknown, potentially confounding age-related changes in expanded clonotypes. Estimates of total diversity based on one million sequenced T cells were considered lower bounds and underestimates. Because profiling used bulk unsorted PBMCs, naive and antigen-experienced compartments could not be compared conclusively. Compared with the aged group, the long-lived group had more naive CD4+ T cells, fewer expanded clones and increased TCR diversity, suggesting age selection. As age increased, observed TCR beta diversity per million T cells dropped in a roughly linear way, and a significant reduction was already evident by age 40.

Systemically healthy Caucasian individuals from Russia, over 30 in total and aged roughly 6 to 100 years, were included as donors. About 10 milliliters of peripheral blood were collected from each donor into EDTA-treated Vacutainer tubes. PBMCs were isolated by Ficoll-Paque density-gradient centrifugation, with at least 6 million obtained per sample. Total RNA was extracted from PBMCs with Trizol reagent, with at least 5 micrograms obtained per sample. For every donor, an aliquot of PBMCs went through flow cytometry to measure the percentages of naive CD45RAhigh/CD27high T cells. Regarding this clonotype: Its cognate antigen has yet to be identified. No base-level quality is on record; no much larger clone is a single base apart.

V is pared back by 2 bases and J by 6 bases, with 14 bases lying between the germline termini. The germline V gene (reference sequence) provides CDR1 GTSNPN and CDR2 SVGIG. The CDR3 runs 13 amino acids, cysteine and phenylalanine included. This entry keeps only the CDR3 DNA: 39 bases, framed from base 1. The library was made by 5' RACE. The data were produced on an Illumina HiSeq 2500. The second PCR ran for about 7 to 11 cycles and used a J-beta primer mix along with a sample-barcoded 5' primer. Each TCR beta cDNA molecule received a unique molecular identifier from a template-switch 5' adaptor carrying 12 random nucleotides. At least 3 million CDR3-containing paired-end reads were obtained from each sample. First-strand cDNA was synthesized from all RNA with the Mint cDNA synthesis kit, primed by a TRBC-specific oligonucleotide. After uracil-DNA glycosylase treatment, a first 18-cycle PCR used universal primers M1SS and BC2_uni_R on all cDNA. The authors processed their data as follows. For normalization, 1 million high-quality reads, each with a distinct molecular identifier, were randomly selected from each sample. Instead of being binned into consensus sequences, reads that shared molecular identifiers were thrown out. CDR3 identification, clonotype clustering and error correction used MiTCR with a Q25 quality threshold and the strictest error-elimination algorithm. A nonparametric unseen species model with Euler transformation was used to estimate lower-bound total TCR beta diversity. TCRdb trimmed the raw reads at Q25, called clones with MiXCR and kept productive beta chains. Each entry merges the rows of one CDR3 protein and shows their most common DNA and genes. It is TCRdb's table, rather than the study itself, that gives the V and J calls and clone size. This sample gives 1.5 million to 2 million distinct CDR3 sequences in total; roughly 30% of them show up just once. Of the sample, 6.5% to 8.5% is held by the ten largest clones.

The sequence derives from a woman in her 30s in good health. The sample was blood. Here the chain combines TRBV30 and TRBJ2-7, and possibly TRBD1, on 5 matching bases. The sequenced DNA is TGTGCCTGGAGTCCAAACAGGTTTTGCGAGCAGTACTTC. Its translation reads: CAWSPNRFCEQYF.